This T cell receptor (beta chain) was sequenced for a study of shared clonotypes between healthy human individuals. Germline values: CDR1 KGHSH, CDR2 LQKENI. This CDR3 has 15 amino acids. Trimming pared 3 bases from V and 0 bases from J, leaving 8 bases between. The repertoire was sequenced with immunoSEQ multiplex PCR; TCRdb's copy has only in-frame clones and lacks some. Among about 450,000 clones, 79% were seen once, and the ten largest hold about an eighth. This clone was recorded a few times. The sequencing input was PBMCs. This sequence originates from a woman aged 40 to 50 in good health. Some clones in this sample may be carry-over from other donors' samples. The rearrangement uses TRBV18 and TRBJ1-4; D is ambiguous. DNA for the CDR3: TGTGCCAGCTCACCTCTTAGTTCAACTAATGAAAAACTGTTTTTT. Its protein is CASSPLSSTNEKLFF.